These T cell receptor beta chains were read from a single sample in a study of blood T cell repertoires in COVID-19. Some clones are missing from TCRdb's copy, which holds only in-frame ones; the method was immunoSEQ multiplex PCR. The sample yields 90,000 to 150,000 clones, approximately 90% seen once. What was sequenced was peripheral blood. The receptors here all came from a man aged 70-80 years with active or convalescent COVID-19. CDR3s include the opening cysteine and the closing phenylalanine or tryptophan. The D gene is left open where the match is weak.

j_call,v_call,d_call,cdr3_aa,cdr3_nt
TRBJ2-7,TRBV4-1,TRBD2,CASSQEEGTSGYEQYF,TGCGCCAGCAGCCAAGAAGAGGGGACTAGCGGCTACGAGCAGTACTTC
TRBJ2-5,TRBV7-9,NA,CASSPTNTGLETQYF,TGTGCCAGCAGCCCCACCAACACAGGGTTAGAGACCCAGTACTTC
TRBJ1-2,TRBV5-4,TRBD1,CASSLAQGGNYGYTF,TGTGCCAGCAGCTTGGCCCAAGGGGGCAATTATGGCTACACCTTC
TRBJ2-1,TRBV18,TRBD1,CASSPYRGLDEQFF,TGTGCCAGCTCACCCTACAGGGGGTTGGATGAGCAGTTCTTC
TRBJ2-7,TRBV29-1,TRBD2,CSVLSAGGRYEQYF,TGCAGCGTGCTGTCAGCGGGCGGGAGGTACGAGCAGTACTTC
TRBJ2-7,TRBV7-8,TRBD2,CASGRLAPPYEQYF,TGTGCGTCGGGGCGACTAGCCCCTCCCTACGAGCAGTACTTC
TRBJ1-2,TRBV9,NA,CASSDPRDNGYTF,TGTGCCAGCAGCGATCCCAGAGACAATGGCTACACCTTC
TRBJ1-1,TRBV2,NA,CASRPTTGANTEAFF,TGTGCCAGCAGGCCAACTACAGGAGCCAACACTGAAGCTTTCTTT
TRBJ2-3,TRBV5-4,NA,CASSPGEEYSTDTQYF,TGTGCCAGCAGCCCGGGGGAGGAGTACAGCACAGATACGCAGTATTTT
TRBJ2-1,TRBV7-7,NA,CASSLEQGSEQFF,TGTGCTAGCAGCTTAGAACAAGGGAGTGAGCAGTTCTTC
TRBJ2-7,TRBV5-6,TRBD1,CASSFGTGTYEQYF,TGTGCCAGCAGCTTCGGGACAGGGACATACGAGCAGTACTTC
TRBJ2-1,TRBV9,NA,CASSVGLAREQFF,TGTGCCAGCAGCGTAGGGCTAGCGCGCGAGCAGTTCTTC
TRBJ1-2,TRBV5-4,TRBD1,CASSSTGIAEGYTF,TGTGCCAGCAGCTCGACAGGGATTGCGGAAGGCTACACCTTC
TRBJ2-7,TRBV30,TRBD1,CAWSTGGEPYEQYF,TGTGCCTGGTCGACAGGGGGTGAACCCTACGAGCAGTACTTC
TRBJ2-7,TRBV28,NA,CASSSPGYEQYF,TGTGCCAGCAGTTCCCCCGGCTACGAGCAGTACTTC
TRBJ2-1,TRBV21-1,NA,CASINPPGQFFSYNEQFF,TGTGCCAGCATCAACCCACCCGGACAGTTCTTCTCCTACAATGAGCAGTTCTTC
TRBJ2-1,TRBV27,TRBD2,CASSSRPPSSGSPNEQFF,TGTGCCAGCAGTTCTCGCCCCCCCTCTAGCGGGAGTCCCAATGAGCAGTTCTTC
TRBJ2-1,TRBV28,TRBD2,CASSLFASGSHNEQFF,TGTGCCAGCAGTTTATTCGCTAGCGGGAGCCACAATGAGCAGTTCTTC
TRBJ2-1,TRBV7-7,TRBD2,CASSPGLAGNNEQFF,TGTGCTAGCAGCCCGGGACTAGCGGGGAACAATGAGCAGTTCTTC
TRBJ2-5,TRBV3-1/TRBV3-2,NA,CASSQNPMGGTQYF,TGTGCCAGCAGCCAAAACCCGATGGGAGGGACCCAGTACTTC
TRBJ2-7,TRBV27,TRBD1,CASTPGGTGQYEQYF,TGTGCCAGCACTCCGGGCGGGACAGGGCAATACGAGCAGTACTTC
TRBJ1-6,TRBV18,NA,CASSPPQETPLHF,TGTGCCAGCTCACCCCCACAGGAGACACCCCTCCACTTT
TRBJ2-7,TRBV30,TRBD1,CAWSAGQGLDEQYF,TGTGCCTGGAGTGCCGGACAGGGGTTGGACGAGCAGTACTTC
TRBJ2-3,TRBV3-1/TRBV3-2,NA,CASSQVATTDTQYF,TGTGCCAGCAGCCAAGTAGCAACCACAGATACGCAGTATTTT
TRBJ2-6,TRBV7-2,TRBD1,CASSRRQGVRAGANVLTF,TGTGCCAGCAGCCGTCGACAGGGGGTTCGGGCTGGGGCCAACGTCCTGACTTTC
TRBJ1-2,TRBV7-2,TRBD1,CASSERIGTAYGYTF,TGTGCCAGCAGCGAACGGATCGGGACAGCGTATGGCTACACCTTC